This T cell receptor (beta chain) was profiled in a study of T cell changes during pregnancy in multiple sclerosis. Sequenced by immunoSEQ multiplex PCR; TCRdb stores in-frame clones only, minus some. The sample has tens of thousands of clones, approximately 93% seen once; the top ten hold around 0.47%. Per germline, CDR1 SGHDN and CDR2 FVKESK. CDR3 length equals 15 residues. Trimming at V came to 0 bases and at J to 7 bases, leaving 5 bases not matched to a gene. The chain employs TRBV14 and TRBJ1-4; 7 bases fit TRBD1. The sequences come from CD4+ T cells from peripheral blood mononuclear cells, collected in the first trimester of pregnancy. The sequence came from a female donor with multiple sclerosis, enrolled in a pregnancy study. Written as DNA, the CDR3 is TGTGCCAGCAGCCAAGAAGACAGGGTGGGTGAAAAACTGTTTTTT. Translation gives CASSQEDRVGEKLFF. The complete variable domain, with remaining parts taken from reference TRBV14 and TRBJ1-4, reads EAGVTQFPSHSVIEKGQTVTLRCDPISGHDNLYWYRRVMGKEIKFLLHFVKESKQDESGMPNNRFLAERTGGTYSTLKVQPAELEDSGVYFCASSQEDRVGEKLFFGSGTQLSVL.